The clone carrying this T cell receptor beta chain was detected ten times or more. Its specificity is unknown. Axillary draining lymph nodes of breast cancer patients supplied the node samples. TCRdb passed the multiplex PCR reads through MiXCR, listing each CDR3 protein once. Of about 230,000 distinct CDR3 sequences in the sample, about 30% are singletons; the top ten hold around 1.4%. The CDR3 consists of 13 residues. CDR1 is SNHLY and CDR2 is FYNNEI in the germline V gene. V was shortened by 7 bases and J by 2 bases, with 9 bases between the two germline ends. The data stem from a study of breast tumors, draining lymph nodes, adjacent tissues. Study conclusions and caveats: Tumor repertoires ranked between lymph nodes and nontumor tissue in diversity, with V and J gene preferences. Findings are consistent with lymph node origin and intratumoral expansion of most tumor T cells. The lymph node origin of tumor T cells was framed as consistent with a hypothesis, not demonstrated.

V and J are TRBV2 and TRBJ2-1, with a weak D call TRBD1 (6 bases). Sequenced sample: axillary lymph node tissue. The TCR sequence derives from a female donor with breast cancer. Some clones in this sample may be carry-over from other donors' samples. The DNA of the CDR3 is TGTGCCAGCAAGAGGGGGACCTACAATGAGCAGTTCTTC. This sequence encodes CASKRGTYNEQFF. Filled out from reference TRBV2 and TRBJ2-1, the complete variable domain reads EPEVTQTPSHQVTQMGQEVILRCVPISNHLYFYWYRQILGQKVEFLVSFYNNEISEKSEIFDDQFSVERPDGSNFTLKIRSTKLEDSAMYFCASKRGTYNEQFFGPGTRLTVL.